These T cell receptor beta chains were read from a single sample in a study of tumor and adjacent non-tumor tissue in lung cancer. TCRdb re-called the multiplex PCR reads with MiXCR, one entry per CDR3 protein. This sample has about 110,000 distinct CDR3 sequences, with about 75% found just once. Source material: lung tumor tissue. Receptors were obtained from a woman in her sixties or seventies with non-small cell lung cancer. Both conserved end residues are part of each CDR3. The D gene is left open where the match is weak. Rows may omit the clone size; those that give it use once, few, many or a size class.

CDR3 DNA	CDR3 protein	V gene	clone size	D gene	J gene
TGTGCAAGCCTTGGAGGTCACTGGGGCAATGAGCAGTTCTTC	CASLGGHWGNEQFF	TRBV28	.	.	TRBJ2-1
TGCAACGCTCTCAGAGGAGAGACCCAGAACTTC	CNALRGETQNF	TRBV29-1	.	.	TRBJ2-5
TGTGCCAGCAGCGCAGACTGGACCGGGACAGATGAGATTTTCTATGGCTACACCTTC	CASSADWTGTDEIFYGYTF	TRBV11-2	.	TRBD1	TRBJ1-2
TGTGCCAGTAGCCAGTCCGGGACAGGGGGCTACAATGAGCAGTTCTTC	CASSQSGTGGYNEQFF	TRBV11-2	.	TRBD1	TRBJ2-1
TGTGCCAGCAGCAGCGGACAGAGGCTCCACGAGCAGTTCTTC	CASSSGQRLHEQFF	TRBV5-6	.	.	TRBJ2-1
TGTGCCAGCACCTATCTGGGGGATAATTACGAGCAGTACTTC	CASTYLGDNYEQYF	TRBV12-3/TRBV12-4	.	.	TRBJ2-7
TGTGCCAGCAGCCGTGACCGGCAGGGTGAGGTTGGCTACACCTTC	CASSRDRQGEVGYTF	TRBV5-5	many	.	TRBJ1-2
TGTGCTATCACACCCCGGACTAGCGGGAGAAGAACCCGAGAGCTGTTTTTT	CAITPRTSGRRTRELFF	TRBV10-3	.	TRBD2	TRBJ2-2
TGTGCCAGCAGCCTGACAGGGGGCAGCGGGGCTTTCACTGAAGCTTTCTTT	CASSLTGGSGAFTEAFF	TRBV5-4	.	TRBD1	TRBJ1-1
TGCAGTGCTAGGGGAGCCCCTAGCGGGACCAGCACAGATACGCAGTATTTT	CSARGAPSGTSTDTQYF	TRBV20-1	.	TRBD2	TRBJ2-3
TGTGCCAGCAATGCCGACAGAGGTGTCCCCGAGCAGTACTTC	CASNADRGVPEQYF	TRBV6-2/TRBV6-3	.	.	TRBJ2-7
TGTGACAGCAGCGCTGTACGTGACACTGAACAGTTCTTC	CDSSAVRDTEQFF	TRBV11-2	.	.	TRBJ2-1
TGTGCCGGCAGTCCGGACCCGACAGGTTACAATGAGCAATTCTTC	CAGSPDPTGYNEQFF	TRBV11-2	.	.	TRBJ2-1
TGTGCCAGCAGCTACGGGACTAGTGGAGGGTACGAGCGGTACTTC	CASSYGTSGGYERYF	TRBV11-2	few	TRBD2	TRBJ2-7
TGTGCCAGCAGTTCTGAGGGAACAACGGGCCTCAAAAACATCCAGTATTTC	CASSSEGTTGLKNIQYF	TRBV28	.	.	TRBJ2-4
TGCGCCAGCATGAGGACAGGGACCGAGGCTGGGGCCAACGTCCTGACTTTC	CASMRTGTEAGANVLTF	TRBV12-3/TRBV12-4	.	TRBD1	TRBJ2-6
TGTGCCATTCAAACCGGGACAGGGCATGGCTACACCTTC	CAIQTGTGHGYTF	TRBV28	.	TRBD1	TRBJ1-2
TGTGCCAGCAGCGCCCTCATAGGCGGTGGTTACACCTTC	CASSALIGGGYTF	TRBV11-2	.	.	TRBJ1-2
TGTGCCAGCAGGACACTGGGCGACACAGATACGCAGTATTTT	CASRTLGDTDTQYF	TRBV6-6	.	.	TRBJ2-3
TGCAGTTGGGGAGGGCGGGGAAGCTCCTACGAGCAGTACTTC	CSWGGRGSSYEQYF	TRBV20-1	many	TRBD2	TRBJ2-7
TGTGCCAGCAACTCACAGGGCTCGCTCTATGGCTACGCCTTC	CASNSQGSLYGYAF	TRBV11-1	once	.	TRBJ1-2
TGTGCCAGCAGCCCCGGGGGGAGAATGTACGAGCAGTACTTC	CASSPGGRMYEQYF	TRBV6-5	many	TRBD2	TRBJ2-7
TGTACCAGGAGCGCCTGGACATGGGTGAACACCGGGGAGCTGTTTTTT	CTRSAWTWVNTGELFF	TRBV11-1	.	.	TRBJ2-2
TGTGCCAGCAGCATCGACAGGGCTGGAAACACCATATATTTT	CASSIDRAGNTIYF	TRBV11-1	.	TRBD1	TRBJ1-3
TGTGCCAGCAGTTTCACCGGGGGCGGATCCTACGAGCAGTACTTC	CASSFTGGGSYEQYF	TRBV11-2	.	.	TRBJ2-7
TGTGCCAGCAGTGAAGTTGGGTCAAGGGGCGACTTTGGCTACACCTTC	CASSEVGSRGDFGYTF	TRBV6-1	.	.	TRBJ1-2
TGTGCCAGCCGACGCTCCTGGAGCTCCTACAATGAGCAGTTCTTC	CASRRSWSSYNEQFF	TRBV6-5	.	.	TRBJ2-1
TGTAGTGCTGGGGCAGGGGGGATCTATGGCCACACCTTC	CSAGAGGIYGHTF	TRBV20-1	.	TRBD1	TRBJ1-2
TGCGCCAGCAGCCTAGAAAATATTCCCCCCCTCTACAATGAGCAGTTCTTC	CASSLENIPPLYNEQFF	TRBV4-3	.	.	TRBJ2-1
TGTGCCAGCAGGCCGTTAGACGGCTATAATTCACCCGTCCACTTT	CASRPLDGYNSPVHF	TRBV6-5	.	.	TRBJ1-6
TGCGTCAGCAGCTTAGGAGATGAGCAGTTCTTC	CVSSLGDEQFF	TRBV11-2	.	.	TRBJ2-1
TGTGCCAGCAGCTTTATACGGGGCAACGAGCAGTACTTC	CASSFIRGNEQYF	TRBV11-2	.	.	TRBJ2-7
TGTGCCTCCTCAACAGGAAGCGAAGGCTACACCTTC	CASSTGSEGYTF	TRBV5-4	.	.	TRBJ1-2
TGCAATTCTAATGGACAGACCTGGGAGCTGTTTTTT	CNSNGQTWELFF	TRBV20-1	.	.	TRBJ2-2
TGTACCAACAGCTTGGGGCAGGGGAACACCGGGGAGCTGTTTTTT	CTNSLGQGNTGELFF	TRBV11-3	.	.	TRBJ2-2
TGTGCCAGCGGTAGCCCACAGGGGGGACTCGCCAGAAACATTCAGTACTTC	CASGSPQGGLARNIQYF	TRBV28	.	TRBD1	TRBJ2-4
TGTGCCAGCAGTTTCCAGCGGGAGACCCAGTACTTC	CASSFQRETQYF	TRBV12-3/TRBV12-4	many	.	TRBJ2-5
TGCAGTGCTGGGGAGGGGATAGGGAGGACTGAAGCTTTCTTT	CSAGEGIGRTEAFF	TRBV20-1	.	.	TRBJ1-1